A single sample is the source of the 5 T cell receptor beta chains below, sequenced in a study of T cell clonality in common variable immunodeficiency. Only in-frame clones appear in the TCRdb table, and some are missing; sequencing was by immunoSEQ multiplex PCR. The data show about 52,000 clones, with none appearing a single time. The sequenced sample was peripheral blood mononuclear cells. The receptors here all came from a person aged 18 to 70 in good health.

This clone was counted at least ten times. The read ends 3 residues early relative to the CDR3; the germline J gene fills the gap. The chain has TRBV2 and TRBJ2-1, with 8 bases lining up with TRBD2. This CDR3 comprises 15 residues. V lost 4 bases to trimming and J lost 7 bases; unmatched junction nucleotides: 9. Germline values: CDR1 SNHLY, CDR2 FYNNEI. The CDR3 loop reads CASSAIQRERNEQFF. The covered CDR3 bases are TGTGCCAGCAGTGCGATCCAGCGGGAGAGAAATGAG.

As concerns this clone: Read coverage stops 3 residues before the CDR3 terminus; the germline J gene supplies the remainder. The chain couples TRBV18 to TRBJ2-5; the D gene is possibly TRBD1 (5 bases). CDR1 and CDR2 from the germline V gene are KGHSH and LQKENI. The germline V and J ends were trimmed by 0 bases and 4 bases, with 9 bases remaining between them. This CDR3 contains 14 residues. The chain's CDR3 is CASSPPGALETQYF. The sequenced CDR3 bases are TGTGCCAGCTCACCACCTGGGGCACTAGAGACC. Filled out from reference TRBV18 and TRBJ2-5, the complete variable domain reads NAGVMQNPRHLVRRRGQEARLRCSPMKGHSHVYWYRQLPEEGLKFMVYLQKENIIDESGMPKERFSAEFPKEGPSILRIQQVVRGDSAAYFCASSPPGALETQYFGPGTRLLVL.

This clone was seen ten or more times. The DNA ends 3 residues before the CDR3 does, and the rest of the CDR3 is filled in from the germline J gene. This chain connects TRBV7-9 to TRBJ1-2; no firm D call. CDR3 size: 14 residues. Trimming removed 0 bases at V and 4 bases at J, with 9 bases between. The germline V gene encodes CDR1 SEHNR and CDR2 FQNEAQ (reference sequence). The sequenced CDR3 bases are TGTGCCAGCAGCTTAGCAGGTGAATTCTATGGC. As protein: CASSLAGEFYG. The whole CDR3 reads CASSLAGEFYGYTF.

This clone came up many times. The read ends 3 residues early relative to the CDR3; the germline J gene fills the gap. The rearrangement joins TRBV2 to TRBJ2-7, with TRBD1 as a possible D gene (6 bases). This CDR3 contains 14 residues. Per germline, CDR1 SNHLY and CDR2 FYNNEI. V lost 4 bases to trimming and J lost 2 bases, with 12 bases between them. The CDR3 DNA, read in part, is TGTGCCAGCAGTGTAGGGGGTGTACCCTACGAG. Its translation: CASSVGGVPYE. The full-length CDR3 reads as CASSVGGVPYEQYF.

This clone was seen ten or more times. The read ends 3 residues shy of where the CDR3 ends; the end is completed using the germline J gene. This rearrangement joins TRBV19 to TRBJ1-4; 7 nucleotides match TRBD1. Germline values: CDR1 LNHDA, CDR2 SQIVND (reference sequence). This CDR3 contains 16 residues. Germline trimming cut 5 bases from V and 5 bases from J; bases unmatched to any gene: 11. The CDR3 sequence: CASSGRDSEINEKLFF. The sequenced part of the CDR3 DNA is TGTGCCAGTAGTGGACGGGACAGCGAAATAAATGAAAAA.